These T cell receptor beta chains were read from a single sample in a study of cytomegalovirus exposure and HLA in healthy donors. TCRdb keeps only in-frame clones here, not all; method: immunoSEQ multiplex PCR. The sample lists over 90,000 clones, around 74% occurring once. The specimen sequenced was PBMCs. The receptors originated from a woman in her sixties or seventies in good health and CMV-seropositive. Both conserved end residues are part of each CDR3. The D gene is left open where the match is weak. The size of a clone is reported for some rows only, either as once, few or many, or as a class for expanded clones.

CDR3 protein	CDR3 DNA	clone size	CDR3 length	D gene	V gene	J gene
CASSGPGGGTGNEQFF	TGTGCCAGCTCAGGGCCGGGTGGAGGAACGGGCAATGAGCAGTTCTTC	-	16	-	TRBV18	TRBJ2-1
CASSGPTGSIQYF	TGTGCCAGCAGCGGACCGACAGGTAGCATTCAGTACTTC	-	13	-	TRBV11-3	TRBJ2-4
CASSPNTGELLF	TGTGCCAGCTCACCTAACACCGGGGAGCTGCTTTTT	-	12	-	TRBV18	TRBJ2-2
CASSLFGAGGPAYEQYF	TGTGCCAGCAGCTTATTTGGAGCGGGAGGACCCGCTTACGAGCAGTACTTC	-	17	TRBD2	TRBV7-9	TRBJ2-7
CASSELGQATNTGELFF	TGTGCCAGCAGTGAATTGGGTCAGGCGACAAACACCGGGGAGCTGTTTTTT	-	17	-	TRBV6-1	TRBJ2-2
CASSLSVGQSNQPQHF	TGTGCCAGCAGCTTATCGGTAGGACAGAGTAATCAGCCCCAGCATTTT	-	16	-	TRBV5-5	TRBJ1-5
CASSLHSGRPYEQYF	TGTGCCAGCAGCTTGCATAGCGGGAGACCCTACGAGCAGTACTTC	few	15	TRBD2	TRBV11-3	TRBJ2-7
CASSLAQGSYGYTF	TGTGCCAGCAGCTTAGCGCAGGGCAGCTATGGCTACACCTTC	-	14	-	TRBV7-2	TRBJ1-2
CASSLGFGGTGETQYF	TGCGCCAGCAGCTTGGGATTTGGGGGAACAGGGGAGACCCAGTACTTC	-	16	-	TRBV5-1	TRBJ2-5
CASSTKRQETQYF	TGTGCCAGCAGTACCAAGCGGCAAGAGACCCAGTACTTC	-	13	-	TRBV27	TRBJ2-5
CASSSRGLYSPLHF	TGTGCCAGCAGCTCGCGGGGCCTTTATTCACCCCTCCACTTT	-	14	-	TRBV5-5	TRBJ1-6
CASSFTRDRVNSPLHF	TGCGCCAGCAGCTTTACCCGGGACAGGGTGAATTCACCCCTCCACTTT	-	16	TRBD1	TRBV5-1	TRBJ1-6
CASSTEGAGANVLTF	TGTGCCAGTAGTACCGAGGGGGCTGGGGCCAACGTCCTGACTTTC	-	15	-	TRBV19	TRBJ2-6
CASSPRHTLKTYNEQFF	TGTGCCAGCAGTCCCCGACACACATTAAAAACCTACAATGAGCAGTTCTTC	once	17	-	TRBV27	TRBJ2-1
CASSVAPDSYEQYF	TGTGCCAGCAGCGTAGCCCCCGATAGCTACGAGCAGTACTTC	few	14	-	TRBV9	TRBJ2-7
CASSIFWATGGVDQPQHF	TGTGCCAGCAGCATTTTTTGGGCGACAGGGGGGGTGGATCAGCCCCAGCATTTT	-	18	TRBD1	TRBV28	TRBJ1-5
CASSYPRGHSPYEQYF	TGTGCCAGCAGCTACCCTCGAGGGCACTCTCCCTACGAGCAGTACTTC	-	16	-	TRBV7-2	TRBJ2-7
CASSPDRGRHETQYF	TGTGCCAGCAGTCCGGACAGGGGGCGCCATGAGACCCAGTACTTC	-	15	TRBD1	TRBV5-6	TRBJ2-5
CASSSGLAGNTIYF	TGTGCCAGCAGTAGTGGACTGGCTGGAAACACCATATATTTT	-	14	-	TRBV2	TRBJ1-3
CASSLVSGSSGNTIYF	TGTGCCAGCAGCTTAGTAAGCGGTAGCTCTGGAAACACCATATATTTT	-	16	-	TRBV7-2	TRBJ1-3
CASSPRDITYEQYF	TGTGCCAGCAGTCCACGGGACATTACCTACGAGCAGTACTTC	-	14	-	TRBV6-5	TRBJ2-7
CASSSPGQPLGRGYTF	TGTGCCAGCAGCTCTCCGGGACAGCCCCTAGGGCGGGGCTACACCTTC	-	16	TRBD1	TRBV7-8	TRBJ1-2
CASRRDRATDTQYF	TGTGCCAGTCGTAGGGACAGGGCGACAGATACGCAGTATTTT	few	14	TRBD1	TRBV19	TRBJ2-3
CASSQSRQGEETQYF	TGTGCCAGCAGCCAATCCCGACAGGGTGAAGAGACCCAGTACTTC	-	15	TRBD1	TRBV14	TRBJ2-5
CASSQGGAPQFF	TGTGCCAGCAGCCAAGGAGGGGCCCCCCAGTTCTTC	few	12	-	TRBV11-3	TRBJ2-1
CAISATAGDIGELFF	TGTGCCATCAGTGCCACCGCGGGAGACATCGGGGAGCTGTTTTTT	-	15	TRBD2	TRBV10-3	TRBJ2-2
CASSLQGHNQETQYF	TGTGCCAGCAGCTTACAGGGACATAACCAAGAGACCCAGTACTTC	-	15	-	TRBV7-2	TRBJ2-5
CASSKLTISNQPQHF	TGCGCCAGCAGCAAACTTACGATTAGCAATCAGCCCCAGCATTTT	-	15	-	TRBV4-1	TRBJ1-5
CASSKLAGGTDTQYF	TGTGCCAGCAGTAAATTAGCGGGGGGCACAGATACGCAGTATTTT	-	15	TRBD2	TRBV9	TRBJ2-3
CASSKRRAQGADTQYF	TGTGCCAGCAGCAAACGCCGGGCACAGGGGGCAGATACGCAGTATTTT	-	16	TRBD1	TRBV7-2	TRBJ2-3
CASSRTGQGGYEQYF	TGTGCCAGCAGCCGCACCGGCCAGGGGGGTTACGAGCAGTACTTC	-	15	-	TRBV9	TRBJ2-7
CASSLVWGVQYNEQFF	TGTGCCAGCAGCTTAGTATGGGGGGTCCAGTACAATGAGCAGTTCTTC	-	16	-	TRBV11-2	TRBJ2-1
CASSATGTGTQPQHF	TGTGCCAGCAGTGCCACCGGGACAGGGACCCAGCCCCAGCATTTT	-	15	TRBD1	TRBV6-1	TRBJ1-5
CASSQDGAGGGNEQFF	TGTGCCAGCAGCCAAGATGGAGCGGGGGGGGGAAATGAGCAGTTCTTC	-	16	TRBD2	TRBV4-2	TRBJ2-1
CAGGTGINQPQHF	TGTGCCGGCGGGACAGGCATCAATCAGCCCCAGCATTTT	-	13	TRBD1	TRBV2	TRBJ1-5
CASSPTLAGANTGELFF	TGTGCCAGCAGTCCGACGCTAGCGGGGGCGAACACCGGGGAGCTGTTTTTT	-	17	TRBD2	TRBV6-4	TRBJ2-2
CASSPWTGGASNTGELFF	TGTGCCAGCAGTCCCTGGACAGGGGGCGCTTCGAACACCGGGGAGCTGTTTTTT	-	18	TRBD1	TRBV28	TRBJ2-2
CASSLGQAYNSPLHF	TGCGCCAGCAGCTTGGGCCAGGCCTATAATTCACCCCTCCACTTT	few	15	-	TRBV5-1	TRBJ1-6
CASSLGGHEAAFF	TGTGCCAGCAGCTTAGGAGGACACGAAGCTGCGTTCTTC	-	13	-	TRBV11-3	TRBJ2-1
CASSPLPTSGPTDTQYF	TGTGCCAGCTCACCCCTCCCCACTAGCGGCCCCACAGATACGCAGTATTTT	-	17	TRBD2	TRBV18	TRBJ2-3
CASSLTGTGAVREKLFF	TGTGCCAGCAGTCTAACCGGGACTGGTGCCGTCCGAGAAAAACTGTTTTTT	-	17	-	TRBV28	TRBJ1-4
CASSLVRETQYF	TGTGCCAGCAGCTTAGTCCGAGAGACCCAGTACTTC	-	12	-	TRBV7-2	TRBJ2-5
CASSLRKVAGVGETQYF	TGTGCCAGCAGCCTAAGGAAGGTAGCGGGAGTTGGAGAGACCCAGTACTTC	-	17	TRBD2	TRBV28	TRBJ2-5
CASSFETGDYGYTF	TGTGCCAGCAGCTTCGAGACAGGGGACTATGGCTACACCTTC	-	14	TRBD1	TRBV5-5	TRBJ1-2
CSVGERGAYGYTF	TGCAGCGTTGGGGAGCGGGGGGCCTATGGCTACACCTTC	-	13	-	TRBV29-1	TRBJ1-2
CASSSSTDTQYF	TGTGCCAGCAGCTCCTCCACAGATACGCAGTATTTT	-	12	-	TRBV7-3	TRBJ2-3
CSSSPTTQVLYEQYF	TGTTCCAGCAGCCCAACCACACAGGTTCTGTACGAGCAGTACTTC	-	15	-	TRBV7-9	TRBJ2-7